These 8 T cell receptor beta chains came from one sample sequenced in a study of blood T cell repertoires in COVID-19. Clones were read by immunoSEQ multiplex PCR, and TCRdb kept only the in-frame ones, dropping some. The sample has roughly 50,000 clones; roughly 80% are singletons. The sequencing input was peripheral blood. Source of these receptors: an older woman with acute or convalescent COVID-19.

V gene TRBV28 combines with J gene TRBJ1-2, with D maybe TRBD1 (5 bases). The germline CDR1 and CDR2 sequences are MDHEN and SYDVKM. Between the trimmed V and J ends, which lost 8 bases and 4 bases, there was a span of 23 bases. The CDR3 consists of 16 residues. CDR3 region: CASGQGVRTAAYGYTF. CDR3 in DNA: TGTGCCAGCGGTCAGGGTGTCCGGACCGCAGCCTATGGCTACACCTTC.

The chain is built from TRBV7-9 and TRBJ2-1, with 8 nucleotides matching TRBD2. The CDR3 totals 15 residues. Unmatched junction bases numbered 3, after V lost 2 bases and J lost 3 bases. The germline V gene has CDR1 SEHNR and CDR2 FQNEAQ (reference sequence). The CDR3 is CASSLFAGGYNEQFF. As DNA, the CDR3 is TGTGCCAGCAGCTTATTCGCGGGAGGCTACAATGAGCAGTTCTTC. Complete variable domain (other parts from reference TRBV7-9 and TRBJ2-1): DTGVSQNPRHKITKRGQNVTFRCDPISEHNRLYWYRQTLGQGPEFLTYFQNEAQLEKSRLLSDRFSAERPKGSFSTLEIQRTEQGDSAMYLCASSLFAGGYNEQFFGPGTRLTVL.

In this sample, this clone turned up once. This chain joins TRBV5-6 and TRBJ2-1; 9 positions agree with TRBD1. V dropped 7 bases and J dropped 6; count of bases not matched to a gene: 8. The CDR3 totals 14 residues. Looked up from germline, CDR1 is SGHDT and CDR2 is YYEEEE. CDR3 region: CASGQGTLTNEQFF. The CDR3 DNA is TGTGCCAGCGGACAGGGGACCTTGACCAATGAGCAGTTCTTC. The complete variable domain, with remaining parts taken from reference TRBV5-6 and TRBJ2-1, reads DAGVTQSPTHLIKTRGQQVTLRCSPKSGHDTVSWYQQALGQGPQFIFQYYEEEERQRGNFPDRFSGHQFPNYSSELNVNALLLGDSALYLCASGQGTLTNEQFFGPGTRLTVL.

This clone was seen only once. The chain is built from TRBV3-1 (or the pseudogene TRBV3-2) and TRBJ1-2, with TRBD1 matching over 9 bases. Looked up from germline, CDR1 is LGHDT and CDR2 is YNNKEL (reference sequence). J was trimmed by 8 bases and V by 2 bases; bases with no gene match: 12. The CDR3 runs to 16 residues. CDR3 bases: TGTGCCAGCAGCCAAACCGGGACAGGGAGGTCGGGGGGCTACACCTTC. It translates to CASSQTGTGRSGGYTF.

The genes are TRBV27 and TRBJ2-3; 9 nucleotides line up with TRBD2. The CDR3 totals 18 residues. Unmatched junction bases numbered 9, after V lost 0 bases and J lost 2 bases. Germline CDR1 and CDR2: MNHEY and SMNVEV (reference sequence). In DNA form, the CDR3 reads TGTGCCAGCAGTTTATCCCCCTCTAGCGGGGTTTACACAGATACGCAGTATTTT. Its translation: CASSLSPSSGVYTDTQYF.

This clone was observed a few times. This chain joins TRBV2 and TRBJ2-1; 11 positions match TRBD2. This CDR3 comprises 15 residues. CDR1 is SNHLY and CDR2 is FYNNEI in the germline V gene. Trimming removed 10 bases from V and 4 bases from J; junction bases left unmatched: 9. For the CDR3, the DNA is TGTGCCATCCGCGAGACTAGCGGGGTTTACAATGAGCAGTTCTTC. This sequence encodes CAIRETSGVYNEQFF.

This clone appeared a single time. The gene calls are TRBV7-8 and TRBJ1-1, with TRBD1 matching over 8 bases. V was clipped by 4 bases and J by 0 bases; unmatched bases: 4. The germline gives CDR1 SGHVS, CDR2 FQNEAQ. The CDR3 consists of 15 residues. CDR3 protein: CASSYQGALNTEAFF. CDR3 bases: TGTGCCAGCAGCTACCAGGGGGCTCTGAACACTGAAGCTTTCTTT.

CDR3 sequence: CASSLGRGTYEQYF. DNA of the CDR3: TGTGCCAGCAGTTTAGGTCGGGGAACCTACGAGCAGTACTTC. The chain has TRBV28 and TRBJ2-7; perhaps TRBD2 as D (5 bases). The CDR3 length is 14 residues. The germline V and J ends were trimmed by 2 bases and 2 bases, with 10 bases remaining between them. Germline V gene lookup returns CDR1 MDHEN and CDR2 SYDVKM. The complete variable domain, with remaining parts taken from reference TRBV28 and TRBJ2-7, reads DVKVTQSSRYLVKRTGEKVFLECVQDMDHENMFWYRQDPGLGLRLIYFSYDVKMKEKGDIPEGYSVSREKKERFSLILESASTNQTSMYLCASSLGRGTYEQYFGPGTRLTVT.